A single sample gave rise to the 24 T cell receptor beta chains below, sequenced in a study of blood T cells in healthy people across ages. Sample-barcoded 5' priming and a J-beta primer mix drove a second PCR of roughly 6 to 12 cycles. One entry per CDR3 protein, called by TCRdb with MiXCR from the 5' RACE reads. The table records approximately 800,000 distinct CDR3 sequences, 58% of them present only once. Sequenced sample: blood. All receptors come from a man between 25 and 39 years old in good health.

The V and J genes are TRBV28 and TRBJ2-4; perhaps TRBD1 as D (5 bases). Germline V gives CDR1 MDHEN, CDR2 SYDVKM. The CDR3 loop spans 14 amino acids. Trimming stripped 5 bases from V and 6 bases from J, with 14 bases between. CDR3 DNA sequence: TGTGCCAGCAGTCTTACAGGATACGGAAACATTCAGTACTTC. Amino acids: CASSLTGYGNIQYF.

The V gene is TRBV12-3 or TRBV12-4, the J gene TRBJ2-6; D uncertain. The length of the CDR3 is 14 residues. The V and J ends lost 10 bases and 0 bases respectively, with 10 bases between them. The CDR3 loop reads CAMSADSGANVLTF. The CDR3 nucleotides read TGTGCCATGTCGGCCGACTCTGGGGCCAACGTCCTGACTTTC.

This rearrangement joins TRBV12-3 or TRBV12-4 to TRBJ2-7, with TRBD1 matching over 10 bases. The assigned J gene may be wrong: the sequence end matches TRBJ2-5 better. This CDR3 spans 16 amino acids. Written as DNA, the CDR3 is TGTGCCAGCAGTAGCCCCGGGACAGGGGACTCGGAGACCCAGTACTTC. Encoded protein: CASSSPGTGDSETQYF.

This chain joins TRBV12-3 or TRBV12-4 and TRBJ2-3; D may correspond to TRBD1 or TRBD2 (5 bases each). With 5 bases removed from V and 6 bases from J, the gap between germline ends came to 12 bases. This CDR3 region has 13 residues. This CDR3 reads CASSVGEPDTQYF. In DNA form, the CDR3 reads TGTGCCAGCAGTGTAGGGGAGCCCGATACGCAGTATTTT.

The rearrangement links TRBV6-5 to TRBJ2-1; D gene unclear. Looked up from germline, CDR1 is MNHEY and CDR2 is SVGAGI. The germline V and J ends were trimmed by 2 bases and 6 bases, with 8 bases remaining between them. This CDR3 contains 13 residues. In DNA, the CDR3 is TGTGCCAGCAGTTACGATACGATCAATGAGCAGTTCTTC. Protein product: CASSYDTINEQFF.

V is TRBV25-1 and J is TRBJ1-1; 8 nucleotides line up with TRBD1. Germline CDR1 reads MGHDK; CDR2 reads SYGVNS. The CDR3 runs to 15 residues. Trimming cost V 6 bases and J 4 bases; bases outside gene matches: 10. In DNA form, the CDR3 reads TGTGCCAGCAGGACCCGCAGGGGGCTAGGCACTGAAGCTTTCTTT. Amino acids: CASRTRRGLGTEAFF.

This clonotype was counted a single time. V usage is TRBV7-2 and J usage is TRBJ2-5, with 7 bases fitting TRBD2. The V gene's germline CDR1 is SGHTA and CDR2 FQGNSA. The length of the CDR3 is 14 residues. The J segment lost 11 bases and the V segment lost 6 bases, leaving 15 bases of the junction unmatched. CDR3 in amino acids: CASRPAGSYNEQYF. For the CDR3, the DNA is TGTGCCAGCAGACCAGCGGGGAGCTACAATGAGCAGTACTTC.

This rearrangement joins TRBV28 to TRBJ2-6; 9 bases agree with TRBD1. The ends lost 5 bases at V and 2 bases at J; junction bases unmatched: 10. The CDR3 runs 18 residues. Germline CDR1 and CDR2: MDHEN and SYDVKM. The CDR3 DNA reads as TGTGCCAGCAGTGCCCCTCGATACAGGGGGCCTGGGGCCAACGTCCTGACTTTC. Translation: CASSAPRYRGPGANVLTF.

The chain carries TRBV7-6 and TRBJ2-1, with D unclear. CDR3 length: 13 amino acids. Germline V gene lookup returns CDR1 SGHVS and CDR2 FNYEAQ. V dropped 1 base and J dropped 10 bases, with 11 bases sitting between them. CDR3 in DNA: TGTGCCAGCAGCTTAGTTGCGGCCCAAGAGCAGTTCTTC. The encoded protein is CASSLVAAQEQFF. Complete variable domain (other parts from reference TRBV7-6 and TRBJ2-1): GAGVSQSPRYKVTKRGQDVALRCDPISGHVSLYWYRQALGQGPEFLTYFNYEAQQDKSGLPNDRFSAERPEGSISTLTIQRTEQRDSAMYRCASSLVAAQEQFFGPGTRLTVL.

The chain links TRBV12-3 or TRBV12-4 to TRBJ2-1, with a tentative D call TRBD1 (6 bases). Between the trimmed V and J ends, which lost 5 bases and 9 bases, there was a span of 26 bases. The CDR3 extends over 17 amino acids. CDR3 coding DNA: TGTGCCAGCAGTCCATACGCCGGGCCTCACAGGGATAGTGAGCAGTTCTTC. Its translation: CASSPYAGPHRDSEQFF.

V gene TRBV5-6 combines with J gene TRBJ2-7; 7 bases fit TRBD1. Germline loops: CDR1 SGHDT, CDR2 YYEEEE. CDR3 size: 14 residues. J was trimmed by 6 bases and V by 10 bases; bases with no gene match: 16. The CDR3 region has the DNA TGTGCCGCTTCCAGGGGGAGAACACCCGGCGAGCAGTACTTC. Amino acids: CAASRGRTPGEQYF. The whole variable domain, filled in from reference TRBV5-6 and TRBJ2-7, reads DAGVTQSPTHLIKTRGQQVTLRCSPKSGHDTVSWYQQALGQGPQFIFQYYEEEERQRGNFPDRFSGHQFPNYSSELNVNALLLGDSALYLCAASRGRTPGEQYFGPGTRLTVT.

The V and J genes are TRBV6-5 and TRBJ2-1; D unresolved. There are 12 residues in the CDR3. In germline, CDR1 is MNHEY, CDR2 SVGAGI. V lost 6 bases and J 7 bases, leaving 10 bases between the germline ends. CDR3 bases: TGTGCCAGCAGCATCTTAGGGAATGAGCAGTTCTTC. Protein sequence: CASSILGNEQFF.

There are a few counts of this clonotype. The CDR3 DNA follows: TGTGCCAGCAGCATCTCGGGCCCTCTCGGGGGTGCTGCCGTCAAAGAGACCCAGTACTTC. It translates to CASSISGPLGGAAVKETQYF. The V call is TRBV7-2, the J call TRBJ2-5; D is possibly TRBD2 (6 bases). V shed 5 bases and J shed 3 bases, with 31 bases lying between them. The germline V gene has CDR1 SGHTA and CDR2 FQGNSA. The CDR3 runs to 20 residues.

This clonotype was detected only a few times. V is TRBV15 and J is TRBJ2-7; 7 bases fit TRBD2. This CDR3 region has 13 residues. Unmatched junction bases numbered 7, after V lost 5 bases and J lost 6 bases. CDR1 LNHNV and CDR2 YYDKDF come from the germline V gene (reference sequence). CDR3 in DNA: TGTGCCACCAGCGACAGACTAGCTAGCGAGCAGTACTTC. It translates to CATSDRLASEQYF.

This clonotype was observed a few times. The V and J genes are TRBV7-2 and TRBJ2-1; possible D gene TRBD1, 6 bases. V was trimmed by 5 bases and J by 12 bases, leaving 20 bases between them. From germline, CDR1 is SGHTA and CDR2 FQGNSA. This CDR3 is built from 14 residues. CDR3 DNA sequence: TGTGCCAGCAGCAGAGGGGCGGTAGGGGGTGGGCAGTTCTTC. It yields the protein CASSRGAVGGGQFF.

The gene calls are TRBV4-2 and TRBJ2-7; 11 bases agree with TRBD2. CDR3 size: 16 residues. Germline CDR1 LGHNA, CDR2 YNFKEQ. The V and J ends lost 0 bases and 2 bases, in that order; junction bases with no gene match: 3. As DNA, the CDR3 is TGTGCCAGCAGCCAAGACGGGACTAGCGGAACCTACGAGCAGTACTTC. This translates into CASSQDGTSGTYEQYF.

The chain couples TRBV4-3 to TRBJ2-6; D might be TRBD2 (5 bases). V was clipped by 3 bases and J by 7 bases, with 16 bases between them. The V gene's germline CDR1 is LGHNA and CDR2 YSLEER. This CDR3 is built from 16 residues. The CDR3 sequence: CASSQGVELGANVLTF. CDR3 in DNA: TGCGCCAGCAGCCAGGGAGTGGAGTTGGGAGCCAACGTCCTGACTTTC.

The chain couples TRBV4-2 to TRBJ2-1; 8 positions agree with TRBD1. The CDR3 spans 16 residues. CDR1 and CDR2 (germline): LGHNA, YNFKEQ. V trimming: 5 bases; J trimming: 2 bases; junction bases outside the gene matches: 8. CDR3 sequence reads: CASSSPTGAAYNEQFF. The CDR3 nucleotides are TGTGCCAGCAGCTCCCCGACAGGGGCGGCCTACAATGAGCAGTTCTTC.

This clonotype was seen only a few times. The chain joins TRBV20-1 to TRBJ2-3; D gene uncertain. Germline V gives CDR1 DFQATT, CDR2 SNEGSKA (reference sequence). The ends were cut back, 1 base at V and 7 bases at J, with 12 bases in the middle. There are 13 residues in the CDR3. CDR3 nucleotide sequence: TGCAGTGCTAGAGGCGTAACTGGAAATACGCAGTATTTT. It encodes CSARGVTGNTQYF.

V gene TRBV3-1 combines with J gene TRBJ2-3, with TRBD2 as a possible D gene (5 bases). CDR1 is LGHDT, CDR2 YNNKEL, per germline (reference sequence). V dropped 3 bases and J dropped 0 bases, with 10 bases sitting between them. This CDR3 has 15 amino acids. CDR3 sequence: CASSHPRTSTDTQYF. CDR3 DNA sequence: TGTGCCAGCAGCCATCCGCGGACTAGCACAGATACGCAGTATTTT.

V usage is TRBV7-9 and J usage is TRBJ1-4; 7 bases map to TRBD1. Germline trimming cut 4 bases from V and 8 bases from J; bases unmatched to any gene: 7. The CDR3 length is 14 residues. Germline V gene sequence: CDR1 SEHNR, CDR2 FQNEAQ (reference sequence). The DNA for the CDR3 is TGTGCCAGCAGCTCCGGACAGGATAACGAAAAACTGTTTTTT. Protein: CASSSGQDNEKLFF.

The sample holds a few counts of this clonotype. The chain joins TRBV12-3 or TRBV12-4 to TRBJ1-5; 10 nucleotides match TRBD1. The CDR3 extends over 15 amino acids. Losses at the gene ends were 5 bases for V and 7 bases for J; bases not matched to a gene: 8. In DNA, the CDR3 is TGTGCCAGCAGTCCGACGACAGGGGGCTGGCAGCCCCAGCATTTT. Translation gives CASSPTTGGWQPQHF.

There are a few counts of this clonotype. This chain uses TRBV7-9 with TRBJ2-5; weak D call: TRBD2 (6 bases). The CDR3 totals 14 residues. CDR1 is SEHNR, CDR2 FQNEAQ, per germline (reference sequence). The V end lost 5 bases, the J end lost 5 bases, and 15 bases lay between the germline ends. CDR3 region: CASSVSGLWETQYF. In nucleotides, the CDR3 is TGTGCCAGCAGCGTCAGCGGGCTCTGGGAGACCCAGTACTTC.

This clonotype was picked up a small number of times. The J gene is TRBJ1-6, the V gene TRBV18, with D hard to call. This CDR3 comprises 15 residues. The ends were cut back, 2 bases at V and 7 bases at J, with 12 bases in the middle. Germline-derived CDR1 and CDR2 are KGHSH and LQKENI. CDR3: CASSPLSLPNSPLHF. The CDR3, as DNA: TGTGCCAGCTCACCATTAAGCCTACCAAATTCACCCCTCCACTTT.